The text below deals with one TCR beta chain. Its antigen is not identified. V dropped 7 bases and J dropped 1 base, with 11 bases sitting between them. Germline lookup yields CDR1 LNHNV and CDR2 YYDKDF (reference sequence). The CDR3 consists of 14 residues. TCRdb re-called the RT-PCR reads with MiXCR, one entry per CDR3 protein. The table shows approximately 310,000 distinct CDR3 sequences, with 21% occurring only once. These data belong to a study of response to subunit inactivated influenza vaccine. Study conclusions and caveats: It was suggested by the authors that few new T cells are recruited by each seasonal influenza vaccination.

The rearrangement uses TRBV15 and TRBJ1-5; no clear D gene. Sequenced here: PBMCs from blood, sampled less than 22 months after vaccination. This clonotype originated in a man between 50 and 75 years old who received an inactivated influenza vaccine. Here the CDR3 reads CATTESRSNQPQHF. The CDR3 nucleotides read TGTGCCACCACGGAATCTAGGAGCAATCAGCCCCAGCATTTT.